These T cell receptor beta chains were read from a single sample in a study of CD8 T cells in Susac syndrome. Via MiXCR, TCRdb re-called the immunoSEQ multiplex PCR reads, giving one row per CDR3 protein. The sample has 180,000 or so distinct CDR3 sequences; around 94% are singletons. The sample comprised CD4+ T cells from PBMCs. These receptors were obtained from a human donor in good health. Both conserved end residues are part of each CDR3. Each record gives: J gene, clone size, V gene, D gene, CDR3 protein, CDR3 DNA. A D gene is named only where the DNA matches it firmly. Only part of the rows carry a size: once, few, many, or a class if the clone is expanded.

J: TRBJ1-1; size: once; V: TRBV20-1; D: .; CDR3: CSARARPEAFF; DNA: TGCAGTGCTAGAGCCCGACCTGAAGCTTTCTTT
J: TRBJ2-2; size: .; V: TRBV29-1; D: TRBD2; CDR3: CSARLARELFF; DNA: TGCAGCGCCCGACTAGCGCGGGAGCTGTTTTTT
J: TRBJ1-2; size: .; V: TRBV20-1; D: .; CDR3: CSAEPGPYGYTF; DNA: TGCAGTGCAGAGCCTGGCCCCTATGGCTACACCTTC
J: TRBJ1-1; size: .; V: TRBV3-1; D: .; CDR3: CASSRKTGGSGSEAFF; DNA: TGTGCCAGCAGCCGAAAAACAGGCGGTTCCGGGTCTGAAGCTTTCTTT
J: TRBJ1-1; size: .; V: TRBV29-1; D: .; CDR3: CSALYSMGAFF; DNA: TGCAGCGCCCTTTACTCGATGGGAGCTTTCTTT
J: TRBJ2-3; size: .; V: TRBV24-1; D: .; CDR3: CATSDLYTDTQYF; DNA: TGTGCCACCAGTGATCTATACACAGATACGCAGTATTTT
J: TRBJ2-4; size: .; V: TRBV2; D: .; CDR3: CASRSEGGENIQYF; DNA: TGTGCCAGCAGGAGCGAAGGGGGGGAAAACATTCAGTACTTC
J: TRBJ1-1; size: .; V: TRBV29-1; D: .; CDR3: CSVERGKYTEAFF; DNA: TGCAGCGTTGAAAGGGGGAAGTACACTGAAGCTTTCTTT
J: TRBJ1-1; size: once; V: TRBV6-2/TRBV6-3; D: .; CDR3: CASSHTEAFF; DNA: TGTGCCAGCAGTCATACTGAAGCTTTCTTT
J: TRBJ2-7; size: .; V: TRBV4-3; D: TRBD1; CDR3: CASSQDVTGSSYEQYF; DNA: TGCGCCAGCAGCCAAGATGTGACAGGGAGCTCCTACGAGCAGTACTTC
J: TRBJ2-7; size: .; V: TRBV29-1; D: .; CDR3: CSYGDRPYEQYF; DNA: TGCAGTTATGGGGACCGACCCTACGAGCAGTACTTC
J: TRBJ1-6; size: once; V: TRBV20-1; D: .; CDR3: CTARTNAPTDNSPLHF; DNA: TGCACCGCGAGGACTAATGCCCCCACAGATAATTCACCCCTCCACTTT
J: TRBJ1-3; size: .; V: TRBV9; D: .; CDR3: CASSRDTGNTIYF; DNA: TGTGCCAGCAGCCGGGACACTGGAAACACCATATATTTT
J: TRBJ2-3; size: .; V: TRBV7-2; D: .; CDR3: CASSTRSWAAASTDTQYF; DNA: TGTGCCAGCAGCACCCGCTCATGGGCGGCAGCTAGCACAGATACGCAGTATTTT
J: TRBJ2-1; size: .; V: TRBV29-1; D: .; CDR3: CSVGRSSYNEQFF; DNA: TGCAGCGTTGGACGGAGCTCCTACAATGAGCAGTTCTTC
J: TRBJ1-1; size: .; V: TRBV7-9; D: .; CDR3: CASSLQGGENTEAFF; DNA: TGTGCCAGCAGCTTACAAGGTGGGGAGAACACTGAAGCTTTCTTT
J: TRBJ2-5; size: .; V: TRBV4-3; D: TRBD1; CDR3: CASSQERGPETQYF; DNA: TGCGCCAGCAGCCAAGAGAGGGGGCCAGAGACCCAGTACTTC
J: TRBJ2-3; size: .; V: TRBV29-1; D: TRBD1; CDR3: CSVAGTGGNTDTQYF; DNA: TGCAGCGTTGCCGGGACAGGGGGCAACACAGATACGCAGTATTTT
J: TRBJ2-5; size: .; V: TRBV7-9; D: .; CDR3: CASSPIVETQYF; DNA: TGTGCCAGCAGCCCAATAGTGGAGACCCAGTACTTC
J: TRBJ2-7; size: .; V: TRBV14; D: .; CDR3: CARQVMGEQYF; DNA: TGTGCCAGACAGGTTATGGGCGAGCAGTACTTC
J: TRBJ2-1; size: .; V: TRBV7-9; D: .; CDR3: CASSISTGHTYEQFF; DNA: TGTGCCAGCAGCATCTCCACGGGGCATACATATGAGCAGTTCTTC
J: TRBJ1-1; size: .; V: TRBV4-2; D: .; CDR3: CASSQVTDNTEAFF; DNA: TGTGCCAGCAGCCAAGTGACAGACAACACTGAAGCTTTCTTT
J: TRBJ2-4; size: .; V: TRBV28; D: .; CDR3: CASSGQGNIQYF; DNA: TGTGCCAGCTCGGGGCAGGGAAACATTCAGTACTTC
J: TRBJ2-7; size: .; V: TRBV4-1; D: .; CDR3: CASSQEGGLVNEQYF; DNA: TGCGCCAGCAGCCAAGAGGGGGGGCTTGTGAACGAGCAGTACTTC
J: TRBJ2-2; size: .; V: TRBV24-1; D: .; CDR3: CATSSPGASTGELFF; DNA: TGTGCCACCAGCTCCCCCGGCGCGTCAACCGGGGAGCTGTTTTTT
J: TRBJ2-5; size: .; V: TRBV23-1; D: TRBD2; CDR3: CASSQYQLAGDQETQYF; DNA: TGCGCCAGCAGTCAATATCAACTAGCGGGGGATCAAGAGACCCAGTACTTC
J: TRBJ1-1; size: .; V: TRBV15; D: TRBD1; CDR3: CATSRGQGEAFF; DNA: TGTGCCACCAGCAGGGGACAGGGTGAAGCTTTCTTT
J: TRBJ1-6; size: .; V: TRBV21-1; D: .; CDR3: CAGPVGENSPLHF; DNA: TGTGCCGGGCCAGTAGGGGAGAATTCACCCCTCCACTTT
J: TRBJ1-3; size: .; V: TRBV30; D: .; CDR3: CAWNADSGNTIYF; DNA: TGTGCCTGGAACGCGGACTCTGGAAACACCATATATTTT
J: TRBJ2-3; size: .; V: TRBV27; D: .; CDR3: CASSLWEGTDTQYF; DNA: TGTGCCAGCAGTTTATGGGAAGGAACAGATACGCAGTATTTT
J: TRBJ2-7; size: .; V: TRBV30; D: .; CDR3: CAWRFNYPGSYEQYF; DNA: TGTGCCTGGAGGTTCAACTACCCGGGGTCCTACGAGCAGTACTTC
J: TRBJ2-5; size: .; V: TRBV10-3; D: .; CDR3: CAISGRGAEETQYF; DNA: TGTGCCATCAGTGGCAGGGGGGCTGAAGAGACCCAGTACTTC
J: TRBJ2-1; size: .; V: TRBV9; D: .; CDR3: CASSVAPASRQDEQFF; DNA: TGTGCCAGCAGCGTAGCTCCGGCTAGCCGCCAAGATGAGCAGTTCTTC
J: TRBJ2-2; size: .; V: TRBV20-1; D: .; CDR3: CSASGGTGELFF; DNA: TGCAGTGCTAGTGGAGGGACCGGGGAGCTGTTTTTT
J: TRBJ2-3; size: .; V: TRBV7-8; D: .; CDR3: CASSLGTPMRTQYF; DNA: TGTGCCAGCAGCTTAGGGACCCCGATGCGAACGCAGTATTTT
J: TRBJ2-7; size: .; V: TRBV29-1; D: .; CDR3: CSVDSGDYEQYF; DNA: TGCAGCGTTGACTCTGGGGACTACGAGCAGTACTTC
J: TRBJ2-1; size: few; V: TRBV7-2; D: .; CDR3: CASSLDRSSYNEQFF; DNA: TGTGCCAGCAGCCTTGACAGGTCTTCCTACAATGAGCAGTTCTTC
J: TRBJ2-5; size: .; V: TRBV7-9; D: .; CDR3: CASSLGVGYETQYF; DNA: TGTGCCAGCAGCTTAGGAGTGGGATACGAGACCCAGTACTTC
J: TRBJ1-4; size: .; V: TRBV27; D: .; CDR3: CASSRAWSEKLFF; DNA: TGTGCCAGCTCAAGGGCGTGGAGTGAAAAACTGTTTTTT
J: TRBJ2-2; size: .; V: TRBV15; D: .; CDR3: CATSRDGRTGELFF; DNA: TGTGCCACCAGCAGAGATGGCAGGACCGGGGAGCTGTTTTTT
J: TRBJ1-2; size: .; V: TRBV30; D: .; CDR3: CAWRAGRNYGYTF; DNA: TGTGCCTGGAGGGCGGGACGGAACTATGGCTACACCTTC
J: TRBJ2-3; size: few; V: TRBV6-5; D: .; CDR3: CASSSRDTQYF; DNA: TGTGCCAGCAGTTCCCGGGATACGCAGTATTTT
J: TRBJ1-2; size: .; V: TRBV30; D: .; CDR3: CAWSVMVTYGYTF; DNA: TGTGCCTGGAGTGTAATGGTGACCTATGGCTACACCTTC
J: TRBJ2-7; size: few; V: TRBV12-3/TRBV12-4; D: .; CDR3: CASSLGRSYEQYF; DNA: TGTGCCAGCAGTTTGGGCCGGTCCTACGAGCAGTACTTC
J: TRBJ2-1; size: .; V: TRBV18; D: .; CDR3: CASSPPLGQLNEQFF; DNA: TGTGCCAGCTCACCACCCCTAGGACAGTTGAATGAGCAGTTCTTC
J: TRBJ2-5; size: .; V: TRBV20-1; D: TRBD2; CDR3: CSAGILAGGLYF; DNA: TGCAGTGCTGGGATCCTAGCGGGGGGATTGTACTTC
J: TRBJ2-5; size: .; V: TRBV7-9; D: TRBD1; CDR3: CASSPTGLGTQYF; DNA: TGTGCCAGCAGCCCGACAGGGCTGGGGACCCAGTACTTC
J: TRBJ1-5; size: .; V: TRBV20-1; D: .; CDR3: CSAQQGYLDQPQHF; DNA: TGCAGTGCCCAACAGGGATACCTAGATCAGCCCCAGCATTTT